What follows are 16 T cell receptor beta chains derived from one specimen sequenced in a study of OX40 agonist ivuxolimab in advanced cancers. Sequencing was performed with immunoSEQ multiplex PCR; in TCRdb, only in-frame clones are kept and a portion is missing. The sample has 50,000 to 55,000 clones, around 87% seen once; the top ten hold roughly 1.8%. Sequenced material: CD4+ or CD8+ T cells sorted from blood, taken in a trial of the OX40 agonist ivuxolimab. The receptors originated from an adult with an advanced solid tumor such as melanoma, head and neck, liver or kidney cancer.

The rearrangement links TRBV7-9 to TRBJ2-1, with D perhaps TRBD2 (5 bases). Per the germline V gene, CDR1 is SEHNR and CDR2 is FQNEAQ (reference sequence). Trimming left V 4 bases short and J 0 bases short, with 13 bases between. This CDR3 is built from 16 residues. CDR3 in DNA: TGTGCCAGCAGCTCTAGCTGGATGAGCTCCTACAATGAGCAGTTCTTC. Amino acid sequence: CASSSSWMSSYNEQFF.

The chain links TRBV7-9 to TRBJ1-1, with D unresolved. The germline gives CDR1 SEHNR, CDR2 FQNEAQ (reference sequence). The CDR3 loop spans 12 amino acids. Between the trimmed V and J ends, which lost 6 bases and 1 base, there was a span of 6 bases. The CDR3, as DNA: TGTGCCAGCAGATTTAAGAACACTGAAGCTTTCTTT. Translated: CASRFKNTEAFF.

The genes are TRBV28 and TRBJ2-7; D might be TRBD2 (6 bases). The CDR3 has 15 residues. The germline V gene encodes CDR1 MDHEN and CDR2 SYDVKM. The germline V and J ends were trimmed by 2 bases and 4 bases, with 15 bases remaining between them. CDR3 residues: CASSLGGLPPYEQYV. DNA of the CDR3: TGTGCCAGCAGTTTAGGGGGACTGCCTCCATACGAGCAGTACGTC.

The chain recombines TRBV28 with TRBJ1-2, with TRBD1 as a possible D gene (5 bases). The CDR3 contains 15 residues. Germline CDR1 reads MDHEN; CDR2 reads SYDVKM. V was cut by 2 bases and J by 0 bases, with 10 bases left in between. The CDR3 DNA sequence: TGTGCCAGCAGTTTAATGGACACATCTAACTATGGCTACACCTTC. It is translated as CASSLMDTSNYGYTF.

This rearrangement joins TRBV11-2 to TRBJ1-1; D gene unclear. The CDR3 is made up of 11 amino acids. V lost 5 bases and J lost 3, with 4 bases in between. Looked up from germline, CDR1 is SGHAT and CDR2 is FQNNGV. This CDR3 reads CASSAHTEAFF. DNA for the CDR3: TGTGCCAGCAGCGCTCACACTGAAGCTTTCTTT.

The genes are TRBV7-9 and TRBJ2-5, with D maybe TRBD1 (6 bases). The CDR3 is 15 amino acids. Per germline, CDR1 SEHNR and CDR2 FQNEAQ (reference sequence). The germline V and J ends were trimmed by 5 bases and 4 bases, with 17 bases remaining between them. CDR3 protein: CASSPGVAGSETQYF. CDR3 in DNA: TGTGCCAGCAGCCCAGGGGTAGCCGGGTCAGAGACCCAGTACTTC.

The V gene is TRBV6-6, the J gene TRBJ2-3, with 9 nucleotides matching TRBD2. This CDR3 is built from 13 residues. Germline V gives CDR1 MNHNY, CDR2 SVGAGI (reference sequence). V lost 10 bases to trimming and J lost 6 bases; unmatched junction nucleotides: 8. For the CDR3, the DNA is TGTGCCACGAGGCTAGCGGGGCATGATACGCAGTATTTT. It encodes CATRLAGHDTQYF.

V and J are TRBV6-1 and TRBJ1-1; tentative D call: TRBD1 (6 bases). This CDR3 spans 14 amino acids. CDR1 is MNHNS, CDR2 SASEGT, per germline. V was trimmed by 2 bases and J by 5 bases, leaving 12 bases between them. CDR3 sequence (DNA): TGTGCCAGCAGTGAACTGGGGGGGACAACTGAAGCTTTCTTT. Translated, it gives CASSELGGTTEAFF.

This sequence joins TRBV19 and TRBJ2-3; D is uncertain. In germline, CDR1 is LNHDA, CDR2 SQIVND (reference sequence). CDR3 length: 12 amino acids. With 4 bases removed from V and 5 bases from J, the gap between germline ends came to 7 bases. CDR3 sequence (DNA): TGTGCCAGTAGTAGAGGTCAAGATACGCAGTATTTT. Translating gives CASSRGQDTQYF. Variable domain in full (rest from reference TRBV19 and TRBJ2-3): DGGITQSPKYLFRKEGQNVTLSCEQNLNHDAMYWYRQDPGQGLRLIYYSQIVNDFQKGDIAEGYSVSREKKESFPLTVTSAQKNPTAFYLCASSRGQDTQYFGPGTRLTVL.

This chain joins TRBV6-5 and TRBJ2-7, with D unclear. Germline CDR1 is MNHEY and CDR2 is SVGAGI. The V end was cut by 5 bases, the J end by 6 bases, with 17 bases between. The CDR3 length is 14 residues. The CDR3 coding sequence is TGTGCCAGCAGTGAATCTACTGCCGCTGTCGAGCAGTACGTC. Its protein product is CASSESTAAVEQYV.

This chain joins TRBV6-5 and TRBJ1-4; D perhaps matches TRBD1 (5 bases). V lost 5 bases, J lost 11 bases, and 15 bases lay in between. There are 13 residues in the CDR3. Germline V gene data show CDR1 as MNHEY and CDR2 as SVGAGI. The CDR3 loop reads CASSGYRSGKLFF. CDR3 nucleotide sequence: TGTGCCAGCAGTGGGTACAGGAGCGGGAAACTGTTTTTT.

The J gene is TRBJ2-7, the V gene TRBV7-2; the D is unclear. The CDR3 is made up of 13 amino acids. Trimming removed 5 bases at V and 7 bases at J, with 15 bases between. Germline V gene lookup returns CDR1 SGHTA and CDR2 FQGNSA. CDR3 in DNA: TGTGCCAGCAGCCTTAGTCCCGCAAGGGAGCAGTACGTC. It encodes CASSLSPAREQYV.

The V and J genes are TRBV6-5 and TRBJ1-2; 7 nucleotides match TRBD1. The germline V gene encodes CDR1 MNHEY and CDR2 SVGAGI. The CDR3 is 14 residues long. V lost 4 bases to trimming and J lost 4 bases; unmatched junction nucleotides: 6. This chain's CDR3 is CASSFTQGSYGYTF. CDR3 DNA sequence: TGTGCCAGCAGTTTCACACAGGGGTCCTATGGCTACACCTTC.

This clone came up once. The rearrangement joins TRBV2 to TRBJ1-4; tentative D call: TRBD1 (5 bases). This CDR3 is built from 15 residues. Trimming cost V 0 bases and J 8 bases, with 13 bases left between them. Germline V lookup: CDR1 SNHLY, CDR2 FYNNEI. This CDR3 reads CASSEALGGEEKLFF. CDR3 DNA: TGTGCCAGCAGTGAAGCGCTTGGGGGGGAGGAAAAACTGTTTTTT.

The rearrangement uses TRBV4-1 and TRBJ1-5; 9 positions agree with TRBD1. The ends lost 0 bases at V and 5 bases at J; junction bases unmatched: 14. Germline loops: CDR1 MGHRA, CDR2 YSYEKL. The CDR3 covers 19 residues. The CDR3 DNA reads TGCGCCAGCAGCCAAGATCTAAGAACAGGGGGCTCGTGGTATCAGCCCCAGCATTTT. This encodes CASSQDLRTGGSWYQPQHF.

The rearrangement links TRBV5-4 to TRBJ2-2; 8 positions match TRBD2. V dropped 5 bases and J dropped 0; count of bases not matched to a gene: 12. This CDR3 comprises 18 residues. Germline CDR1 is SGHNT and CDR2 is YYREEE (reference sequence). The CDR3 sequence is CASSRGVAGFANTGELFF. CDR3 in DNA: TGTGCCAGCAGTCGTGGGGTAGCGGGGTTCGCGAACACCGGGGAGCTGTTTTTT.